The rows below give T cell receptor beta chains drawn from one sample of a study of cytomegalovirus exposure and HLA in healthy donors. The repertoire was sequenced with immunoSEQ multiplex PCR; TCRdb's copy has only in-frame clones and lacks some. The sample records over 100,000 clones, more than 60% being singletons. The sequencing sample was made of PBMCs. These receptors all stem from a woman aged 40 to 55 in good health and CMV-seropositive. Both conserved end residues are part of each CDR3. The D gene is left open where the match is weak. Only some rows state a clone size, as once, few, many or a class for expanded clones.

j_call d_call v_call clone_size cdr3_aa cdr3_nt
TRBJ2-3 TRBD2 TRBV28 NA CASSISGTSGRNTQYF TGTGCCAGCAGTATTTCCGGGACTAGCGGGAGAAATACGCAGTATTTT
TRBJ2-1 TRBD1 TRBV5-1 NA CASSSGQGAYNEQFF TGCGCCAGCAGCTCCGGACAGGGGGCTTACAATGAGCAGTTCTTC
TRBJ2-7 NA TRBV6-5 once CASREAGLSKYEQYF TGTGCCAGCAGGGAGGCCGGACTAAGTAAATACGAGCAGTACTTC
TRBJ2-7 TRBD2 TRBV7-3 NA CASSIPGKGLAGGRYEQYF TGTGCCAGCAGCATCCCAGGAAAGGGGCTAGCGGGGGGGAGGTACGAGCAGTACTTC
TRBJ2-1 TRBD1 TRBV10-3 once CAISRTGNNEQFF TGTGCCATCAGCAGGACAGGCAACAATGAGCAGTTCTTC
TRBJ1-5 TRBD1 TRBV29-1 NA CSVGDRANQPQHF TGCAGCGTTGGGGACAGAGCAAATCAGCCCCAGCATTTT
TRBJ2-5 NA TRBV5-1 NA CASSLGGGETQYF TGCGCCAGCAGCCTGGGTGGAGGAGAGACCCAGTACTTC
TRBJ2-7 TRBD2 TRBV14 NA CASSLQVGLAGEVYEQYF TGTGCCAGCAGTCTACAAGTGGGACTAGCGGGAGAGGTCTACGAGCAGTACTTC
TRBJ1-5 TRBD1 TRBV7-2 few CASSNGQGMGNQPQHF TGTGCCAGCAGCAACGGACAGGGAATGGGCAATCAGCCCCAGCATTTT
TRBJ2-2 NA TRBV5-1 NA CASSVGGGGNGELFF TGCGCCAGCTCGGTTGGAGGGGGCGGAAACGGGGAGCTGTTTTTT
TRBJ2-2 TRBD1 TRBV7-6 NA CASTTGVPGELFF TGTGCCAGCACAACAGGGGTCCCCGGGGAGCTGTTTTTT
TRBJ2-5 TRBD1 TRBV28 NA CASTPRDRARETQYF TGTGCCAGCACCCCCCGGGACAGGGCTCGGGAGACCCAGTACTTC
TRBJ2-3 TRBD2 TRBV11-3 NA CASSASSGASTDTQYF TGTGCCAGCAGCGCATCTAGCGGAGCTAGCACAGATACGCAGTATTTT
TRBJ2-7 TRBD2 TRBV28 few CASSLSGRVPYEQYF TGTGCCAGCAGTTTAAGCGGGAGGGTCCCCTACGAGCAGTACTTC
TRBJ2-2 TRBD1 TRBV7-2 NA CASSFGQEGTGELFF TGTGCCAGCAGCTTCGGACAGGAAGGCACCGGGGAGCTGTTTTTT
TRBJ2-5 NA TRBV12-2 NA CASRQRILRGTGVKGQETQYF TGTGCAAGTCGCCAGAGGATTCTCCGGGGAACGGGAGTGAAGGGGCAAGAGACCCAGTACTTC
TRBJ2-4 TRBD2 TRBV7-2 NA CASSHSGTSGSNIQYF TGTGCCAGCAGTCACTCCGGGACTAGCGGTTCAAACATTCAGTACTTC
TRBJ2-7 TRBD1 TRBV28 NA CASSPPGQGSYEQYF TGTGCCAGCAGTCCACCGGGACAGGGCTCCTACGAGCAGTACTTC
TRBJ1-1 TRBD1 TRBV28 NA CASSFVHPGRQGNAFF TGTGCCAGCAGTTTCGTCCACCCCGGAAGACAGGGGAATGCTTTCTTT
TRBJ1-2 NA TRBV4-3 NA CASSQVAGPNYGYTF TGCGCCAGCAGCCAAGTTGCAGGGCCCAACTATGGCTACACCTTC
TRBJ1-1 NA TRBV28 NA CASSFPVDRRNTEAFF TGTGCCAGCAGTTTCCCAGTCGACAGGAGGAACACTGAAGCTTTCTTT
TRBJ1-5 NA TRBV5-1 NA CASSPAPGQLNQPQHF TGCGCCAGCAGCCCGGCTCCTGGACAGCTCAATCAGCCCCAGCATTTT
TRBJ2-5 TRBD1 TRBV9 NA CASSSRGGTGWEETQYF TGTGCCAGCAGCTCAAGGGGGGGGACAGGGTGGGAGGAGACCCAGTACTTC
TRBJ2-5 TRBD1 TRBV2 once CASSTGVLLRQETQYF TGTGCCAGCTCGACAGGGGTCCTTCTCCGGCAAGAGACCCAGTACTTC
TRBJ2-2 NA TRBV18 NA CASSPQVNTGELFF TGTGCCAGCTCACCTCAGGTTAACACCGGGGAGCTGTTTTTT
TRBJ2-7 NA TRBV10-1 NA CASITTRDTTHEQYF TGCGCCAGCATTACTACCCGGGACACCACACACGAGCAGTACTTC
TRBJ1-2 TRBD1 TRBV27 few CASSLFNRGRWTNYGYTF TGTGCCAGCAGTTTATTCAACAGGGGGCGCTGGACTAACTATGGCTACACCTTC
TRBJ1-2 TRBD1 TRBV18 NA CASSPSTFMDRGRVYGYTF TGTGCCAGCTCACCCTCGACGTTCATGGACAGGGGGCGGGTCTATGGCTACACCTTC